The 13 T cell receptor beta chains below were found in one sample sequenced in a study of patients and donors after allogeneic stem cell transplantation. TCRdb processed the RT-PCR reads anew with MiXCR; each CDR3 protein has one entry. The data show 920,000 or so distinct CDR3 sequences, roughly 18% seen once. Material for sequencing was blood, either unsorted or a sorted T cell fraction (not recorded which). The receptors shown here come from a human donor who was either an allogeneic HSCT recipient or a stem cell or donor lymphocyte infusion donor (not recorded which). It is not recorded whose cells these are; they may come from a transplant donor.

This clonotype was seen only a few times. The chain carries TRBV27 and TRBJ2-1, with 8 bases fitting TRBD2. The V and J ends lost 5 bases and 2 bases, in that order; junction bases with no gene match: 8. Germline V gives CDR1 MNHEY, CDR2 SMNVEV (reference sequence). This CDR3 is built from 16 residues. The CDR3 nucleotides read TGTGCCAGCAGTGGACCTGGCGGGAGGACCTACAATGAGCAGTTCTTC. Encoded protein: CASSGPGGRTYNEQFF.

This clonotype has a handful of counts. This chain joins TRBV29-1 and TRBJ2-3; possible D gene TRBD2, 6 bases. CDR1 SQVTM and CDR2 ANQGSEA come from the germline V gene. The CDR3 is made up of 14 amino acids. V was cut by 4 bases and J by 2 bases, with 13 bases left in between. CDR3 region: CSVGPGLITDTQYF. CDR3 sequence (DNA): TGCAGCGTTGGCCCTGGACTAATCACAGATACGCAGTATTTT.

This clonotype was recorded at least ten times. The chain links TRBV29-1 to TRBJ2-5; a possible D gene is TRBD1 (6 bases). The germline gives CDR1 SQVTM, CDR2 ANQGSEA. V lost 5 bases and J lost 2, with 9 bases in between. This CDR3 contains 12 residues. The CDR3 DNA reads as TGCAGCGTTCAACAGGGACAAGAGACCCAGTACTTC. Translated: CSVQQGQETQYF.

V is TRBV20-1 and J is TRBJ2-7, with a weak D call TRBD1 (6 bases). The germline V gene has CDR1 DFQATT and CDR2 SNEGSKA (reference sequence). CDR3 length: 14 residues. Trimming shortened V by 3 bases and J by 6 bases, and 18 bases separated the two germline ends. CDR3 amino acids: CSASFRTVVSEQYF. The CDR3 DNA sequence: TGCAGTGCTAGTTTCCGGACAGTCGTCTCCGAGCAGTACTTC.

CDR3 nucleotide sequence: TGTGCCAGCAGCCTGACCAGGGATCTATTAGGAAACACCATATATTTT. This codes for CASSLTRDLLGNTIYF. The genes are TRBV7-2 and TRBJ1-3, with D maybe TRBD1 (5 bases). Trimming cost V 5 bases and J 4 bases, with 18 bases left between them. CDR1 and CDR2 (germline): SGHTA, FQGNSA. The CDR3 length is 16 residues.

V and J are TRBV10-3 and TRBJ2-7; 10 bases match TRBD1. V was clipped by 6 bases and J by 3 bases; unmatched bases: 5. CDR3 length equals 14 residues. Germline CDR1 is ENHRY and CDR2 is SYGVKD. The CDR3 loop is CAIRPGQGLYEQYF. CDR3 DNA sequence: TGTGCCATCAGGCCGGGACAGGGGCTCTACGAGCAGTACTTC.

This clonotype was counted only a few times. CDR3 sequence reads: CASRQTGAHEQYF. CDR3 sequence (DNA): TGTGCCAGCAGACAAACAGGGGCCCACGAGCAGTACTTC. The gene calls are TRBV12-3 or TRBV12-4 and TRBJ2-7, with 7 bases lining up with TRBD1. The CDR3 has 13 amino acids. V dropped 6 bases and J dropped 5; count of bases not matched to a gene: 7.

The V gene is TRBV20-1, the J gene TRBJ2-7; D perhaps matches TRBD2 (6 bases). The CDR3 totals 13 residues. The germline CDR1 and CDR2 sequences are DFQATT and SNEGSKA (reference sequence). V lost 7 bases and J 5 bases, leaving 18 bases between the germline ends. The CDR3 loop reads CSVERVGGNEQYF. The CDR3 DNA reads TGCAGTGTCGAGAGGGTCGGGGGAAACGAGCAGTACTTC.

This clonotype was detected once. The chain links TRBV20-1 to TRBJ1-2; no reliable D call. Germline CDR1 DFQATT, CDR2 SNEGSKA (reference sequence). This CDR3 region has 11 residues. V lost 3 bases and J 4 bases, leaving 6 bases between the germline ends. CDR3 in amino acids: CSASRSYGYTF. CDR3 sequence (DNA): TGCAGTGCTAGCAGAAGCTATGGCTACACCTTC.

The chain is built from TRBV6-5 and TRBJ1-1; no definite D call. The CDR3 consists of 16 residues. Germline assignment: CDR1 MNHEY and CDR2 SVGAGI. Trimming removed 0 bases at V and 5 bases at J, with 16 bases between. The CDR3 DNA sequence: TGTGCCAGCAGTTACTCTCTCTCCCAGGCGAGAACTGAAGCTTTCTTT. It is translated as CASSYSLSQARTEAFF.

This clonotype was seen a handful of times. The V and J genes are TRBV7-2 and TRBJ2-3; 7 nucleotides align to TRBD1. Germline values: CDR1 SGHTA, CDR2 FQGNSA. The junction had 3 bases not matched to a gene; V was cut back by 2 bases and J by 1 base. The CDR3 runs 15 residues. CDR3 nucleotide sequence: TGTGCCAGCAGCTTACCTGACAGGGGCACAGATACGCAGTATTTT. Translating gives CASSLPDRGTDTQYF.

This chain's CDR3 is CAISRDLGDYEQYF. The CDR3, as DNA: TGTGCCATCAGTCGGGACCTGGGAGACTACGAGCAGTACTTC. This chain links TRBV10-3 with TRBJ2-7, with D perhaps TRBD1 or TRBD2 (5 bases each). The CDR3 sequence is 14 residues long. Trimming shortened V by 5 bases and J by 3 bases, and 14 bases separated the two germline ends. The germline V gene has CDR1 ENHRY and CDR2 SYGVKD.

V gene TRBV12-3 or TRBV12-4 combines with J gene TRBJ1-3; TRBD1 matches 10 bases. The V segment lost 5 bases and the J segment 6 bases; nucleotides outside the gene matches: 1. The CDR3 sequence is 13 residues long. The CDR3 spells CASSGQGENTIYF. The CDR3, as DNA: TGTGCCAGCAGTGGACAGGGGGAAAACACCATATATTTT.